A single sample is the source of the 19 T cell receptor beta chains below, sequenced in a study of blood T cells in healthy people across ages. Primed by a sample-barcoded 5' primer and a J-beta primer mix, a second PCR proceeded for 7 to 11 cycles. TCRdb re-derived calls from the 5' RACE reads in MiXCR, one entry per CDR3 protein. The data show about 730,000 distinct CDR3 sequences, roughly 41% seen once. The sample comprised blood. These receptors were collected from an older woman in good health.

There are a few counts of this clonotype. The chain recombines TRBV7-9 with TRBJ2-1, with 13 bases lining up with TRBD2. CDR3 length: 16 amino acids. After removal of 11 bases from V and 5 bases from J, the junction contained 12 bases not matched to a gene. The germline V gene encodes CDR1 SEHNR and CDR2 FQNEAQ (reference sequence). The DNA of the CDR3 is TGTGCCCGAAGTCCGGGACTAGCGGGGACCGACAATGAGCAGTTCTTC. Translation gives CARSPGLAGTDNEQFF.

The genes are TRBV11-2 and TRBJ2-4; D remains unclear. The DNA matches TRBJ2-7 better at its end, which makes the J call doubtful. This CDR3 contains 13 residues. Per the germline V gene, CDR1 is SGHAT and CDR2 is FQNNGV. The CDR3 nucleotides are TGTGCCAGCAGCCCCGCCGCGACCTACGAGCAGTACTTC. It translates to CASSPAATYEQYF.

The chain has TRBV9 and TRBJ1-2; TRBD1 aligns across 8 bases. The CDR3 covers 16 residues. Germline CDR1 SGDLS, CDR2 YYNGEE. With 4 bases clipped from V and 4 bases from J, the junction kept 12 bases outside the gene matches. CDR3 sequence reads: CASSPAPDRVIYGYTF. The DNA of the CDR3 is TGTGCCAGCAGCCCCGCCCCGGACAGGGTAATCTATGGCTACACCTTC.

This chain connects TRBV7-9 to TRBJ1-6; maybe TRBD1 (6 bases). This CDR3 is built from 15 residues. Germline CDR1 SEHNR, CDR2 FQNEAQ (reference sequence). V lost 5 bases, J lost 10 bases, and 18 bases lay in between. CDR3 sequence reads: CASSQLTGAESPLHF. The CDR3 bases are TGTGCCAGCAGCCAGCTTACGGGGGCGGAATCACCCCTCCACTTT.

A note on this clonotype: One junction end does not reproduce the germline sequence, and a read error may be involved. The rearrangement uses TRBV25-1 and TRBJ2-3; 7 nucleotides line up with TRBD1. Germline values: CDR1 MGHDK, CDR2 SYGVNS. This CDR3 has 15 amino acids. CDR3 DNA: TGTGCCAGCAGTGAAGAACAGGGGCGAACAGATATGCAGTATTTT. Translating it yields CASSEEQGRTDMQYF.

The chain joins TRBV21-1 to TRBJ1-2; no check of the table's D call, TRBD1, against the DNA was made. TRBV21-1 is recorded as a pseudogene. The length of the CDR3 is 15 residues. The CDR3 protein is CASSKVLGGGYGYTF. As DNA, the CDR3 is TGTGCCAGCAGCAAAGTGTTGGGGGGGGGCTATGGCTACACCTTC.

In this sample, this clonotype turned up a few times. This chain's CDR3 is CASSYGGTSGRGYEQYF. In DNA form, the CDR3 reads TGCGCCAGCAGCTATGGGGGGACTAGCGGGAGAGGCTACGAGCAGTACTTC. The chain uses TRBV5-1 and TRBJ2-7, with TRBD2 identical over 14 bases. The J segment lost 3 bases and the V segment lost 3 bases, leaving 8 bases of the junction unmatched. The CDR3 loop spans 17 amino acids. Germline CDR1 SGHRS, CDR2 YFSETQ.

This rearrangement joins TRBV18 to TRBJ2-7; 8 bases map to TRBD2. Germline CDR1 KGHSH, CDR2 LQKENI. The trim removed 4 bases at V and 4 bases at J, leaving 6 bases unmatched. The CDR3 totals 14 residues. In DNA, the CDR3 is TGTGCCAGCTCACTTAGCGGGAACTCGTACGAGCAGTACTTC. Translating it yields CASSLSGNSYEQYF.

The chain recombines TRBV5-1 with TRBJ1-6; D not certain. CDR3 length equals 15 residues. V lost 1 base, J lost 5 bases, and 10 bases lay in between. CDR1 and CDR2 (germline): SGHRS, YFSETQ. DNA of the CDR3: TGCGCCAGCAGCTTGTCAACCCCGGATAATTCACCCCTCCACTTT. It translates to CASSLSTPDNSPLHF.

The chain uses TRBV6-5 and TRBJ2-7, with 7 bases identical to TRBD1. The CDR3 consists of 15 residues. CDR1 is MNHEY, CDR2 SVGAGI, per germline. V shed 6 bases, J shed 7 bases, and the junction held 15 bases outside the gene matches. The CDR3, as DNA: TGTGCCAGCAGCTACGTCCGGACAGGTGATAGGGAGCAGTACTTC. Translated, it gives CASSYVRTGDREQYF.

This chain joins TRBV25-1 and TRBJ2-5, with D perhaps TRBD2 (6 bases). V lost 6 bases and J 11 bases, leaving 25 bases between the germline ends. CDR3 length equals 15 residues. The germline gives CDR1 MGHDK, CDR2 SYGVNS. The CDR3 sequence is CASSPGDSRKAEQYF. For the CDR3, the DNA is TGTGCCAGCAGCCCCGGGGACTCACGAAAGGCTGAGCAGTACTTC.

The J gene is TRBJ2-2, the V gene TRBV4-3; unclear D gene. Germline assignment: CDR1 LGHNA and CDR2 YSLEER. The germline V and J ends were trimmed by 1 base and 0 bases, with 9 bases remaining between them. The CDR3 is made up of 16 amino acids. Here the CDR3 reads CASSQVGSSNTGELFF. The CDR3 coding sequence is TGCGCCAGCAGCCAAGTTGGCAGTTCGAACACCGGGGAGCTGTTTTTT.

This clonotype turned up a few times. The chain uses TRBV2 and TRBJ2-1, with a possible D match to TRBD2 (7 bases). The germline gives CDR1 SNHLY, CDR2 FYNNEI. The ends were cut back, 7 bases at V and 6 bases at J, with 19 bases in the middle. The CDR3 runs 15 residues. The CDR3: CASIKGGGRINEQFF. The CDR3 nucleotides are TGTGCCAGCATTAAAGGGGGGGGCCGTATCAATGAGCAGTTCTTC.

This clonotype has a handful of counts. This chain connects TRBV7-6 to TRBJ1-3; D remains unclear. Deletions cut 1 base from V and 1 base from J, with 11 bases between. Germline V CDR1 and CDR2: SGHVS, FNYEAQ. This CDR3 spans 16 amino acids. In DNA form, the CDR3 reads TGTGCCAGCAGCTTAGGAGCCACCTCTTCTGGAAACACCATATATTTT. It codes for CASSLGATSSGNTIYF.

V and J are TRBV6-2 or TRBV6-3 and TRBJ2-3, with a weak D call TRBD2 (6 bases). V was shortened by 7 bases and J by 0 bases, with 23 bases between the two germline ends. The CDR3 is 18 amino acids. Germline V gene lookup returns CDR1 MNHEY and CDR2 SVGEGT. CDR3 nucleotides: TGTGCCAGCACATCTGCCTCTGCTAGCGTTTCTAGCACAGATACGCAGTATTTT. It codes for CASTSASASVSSTDTQYF.

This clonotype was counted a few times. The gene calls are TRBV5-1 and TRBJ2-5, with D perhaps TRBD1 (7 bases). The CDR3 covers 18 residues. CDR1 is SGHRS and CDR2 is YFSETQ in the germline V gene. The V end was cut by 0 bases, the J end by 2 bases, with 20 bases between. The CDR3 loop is CASSLGRRGTAIQETQYF. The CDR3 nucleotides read TGCGCCAGCAGCTTGGGTCGGCGCGGGACAGCGATACAAGAGACCCAGTACTTC.

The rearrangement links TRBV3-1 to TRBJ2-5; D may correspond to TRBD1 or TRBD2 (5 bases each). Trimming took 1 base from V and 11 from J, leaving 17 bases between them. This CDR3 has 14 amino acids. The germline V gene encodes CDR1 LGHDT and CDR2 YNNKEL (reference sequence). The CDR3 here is CASSQGVEGREQYF. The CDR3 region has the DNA TGTGCCAGCAGCCAAGGGGTCGAGGGGCGTGAGCAGTACTTC.

This chain's CDR3 is CASRNDRWAYGEQYF. The DNA for the CDR3 is TGTGCCAGCAGAAACGACAGGTGGGCTTACGGGGAGCAGTACTTC. The chain combines TRBV2 with TRBJ2-5, with D tentatively TRBD1 (6 bases). V was cut by 6 bases and J by 11 bases, with 25 bases left in between. Germline V CDR1 and CDR2: SNHLY, FYNNEI. The CDR3 loop spans 15 amino acids.

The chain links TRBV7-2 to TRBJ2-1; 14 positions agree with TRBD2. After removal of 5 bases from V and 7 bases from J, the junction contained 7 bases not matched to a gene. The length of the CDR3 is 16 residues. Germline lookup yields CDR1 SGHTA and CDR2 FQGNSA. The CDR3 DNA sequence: TGTGCCAGCAGCCCTCCCAGGACTAGCGGGGGGAATGAGCAGTTCTTC. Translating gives CASSPPRTSGGNEQFF.